This T cell receptor beta chain stems from a study of T cells in Graves' hyperthyroidism and ophthalmopathy. Study at large: The initial diagnosis was the point when peripheral blood was collected, ahead of any treatment. Findings of the study overall: The majority of expanded thyroid clonotypes above 0.001 also appeared in blood.

Uncontrolled infection, other autoimmune disease, pregnancy and lactation each barred patients from inclusion. Isolation of PBMCs was performed on around 9.4 ml fresh peripheral blood. Remarks on this clonotype: Antigen: not known. This may be a read error: a much more frequent sequence differs by one nucleotide.

RNA transcripts served as the template for amplifying TCR beta CDR3 regions. Initially, a first-round RT-PCR of the TCR CDR3 employed the HTBI primer set. TCRdb independently ran MiXCR on the multiplex PCR reads; one entry per CDR3 protein. The profile covers around 350,000 distinct CDR3 sequences, with 13% appearing a single time and roughly 8.3% taken by the ten largest. This CDR3 region has 13 residues. Germline CDR1 reads SGDLS; CDR2 reads YYNGEE. This chain uses TRBV9 with TRBJ1-6; D is unresolved. The receptor's source is a woman aged 18-35 years with Graves' hyperthyroidism. Material: blood. The CDR3 region is CTSSPRVNSPLHF. CDR3 in DNA: TGTACCAGCAGCCCAAGGGTTAATTCACCCCTCCACTTT.